This entry lists 11 T cell receptor beta chains sequenced from one sample in a study of CD8+CD57+ T cells in acquired aplastic anemia. Both TCR beta VDJ combination and CDR3 sequence profiling were carried out. Genomic DNA was the template for this profiling. TCRdb ran MiXCR on the reads and lists one entry per CDR3 protein. This table has about 160,000 distinct CDR3 sequences, about 70% appearing once. In patients chosen for sequencing, flow cytometry had shown CD8+CD57+ cell expansion. The source material was sorted CD4+, CD8+, or CD8+CD57+ T cells (not recorded which) from PBMCs. These receptors all come from a human donor with aplastic anemia.

The chain couples TRBV10-3 to TRBJ2-7; D is tentatively TRBD1 or TRBD2 (5 bases each). CDR1 and CDR2 (germline): ENHRY, SYGVKD. V lost 4 bases, J lost 3 bases, and 10 bases lay in between. CDR3 length equals 13 residues. The CDR3 nucleotides are TGTGCCATCAGTGGGGACCTAAGCTACGAGCAGTACTTC. Translation gives CAISGDLSYEQYF.

This chain connects TRBV6-5 to TRBJ2-1; TRBD1 matches 8 bases. Germline-derived CDR1 and CDR2 are MNHEY and SVGAGI. CDR3 size: 13 residues. V lost 7 bases to trimming and J lost 5 bases; unmatched junction nucleotides: 4. The CDR3 region is CASTDRADNEQFF. The CDR3 DNA sequence: TGTGCCAGCACGGACAGGGCCGACAATGAGCAGTTCTTC.

The chain recombines TRBV12-3 or TRBV12-4 with TRBJ2-2; 9 bases are shared with TRBD1. J lost 1 base, V lost 5 bases, and 8 bases had no gene match. The CDR3 loop spans 17 amino acids. CDR3 protein: CASSLQGAAWNTGELFF. The DNA of the CDR3 is TGTGCCAGCAGTCTACAGGGGGCGGCGTGGAACACCGGGGAGCTGTTTTTT.

The chain employs TRBV7-2 and TRBJ2-5, with 8 positions matching TRBD1. The CDR3 is 16 amino acids. The J segment lost 5 bases and the V segment lost 2 bases, leaving 10 bases of the junction unmatched. Per the germline V gene, CDR1 is SGHTA and CDR2 is FQGNSA. The CDR3 bases are TGTGCCAGCAGCTTACCCGCTGGACAGGGCGGCGAGACCCAGTACTTC. It is translated as CASSLPAGQGGETQYF.

The chain links TRBV30 to TRBJ2-1, with D maybe TRBD1 (5 bases). V was clipped by 3 bases and J by 4 bases, with 16 bases between them. Germline assignment: CDR1 GTSNPN and CDR2 SVGIG (reference sequence). There are 15 residues in the CDR3. CDR3 sequence: CAWRNLGADYNEQFF. CDR3 DNA sequence: TGTGCCTGGAGAAACCTAGGGGCTGATTACAATGAGCAGTTCTTC.

The chain is built from TRBV20-1 and TRBJ2-3; possibly TRBD2 for D (6 bases). The CDR3 loop spans 11 amino acids. The germline CDR1 and CDR2 sequences are DFQATT and SNEGSKA (reference sequence). V was trimmed by 6 bases and J by 5 bases, leaving 9 bases between them. The CDR3 is CSAQAGDTQYF. In nucleotides, the CDR3 is TGCAGTGCCCAAGCGGGAGATACGCAGTATTTT.

V usage is TRBV5-1 and J usage is TRBJ2-1, with 14 bases aligning to TRBD2. Germline V gene sequence: CDR1 SGHRS, CDR2 YFSETQ. V shed 0 bases, J shed 12 bases, and the junction held 8 bases outside the gene matches. This CDR3 region has 16 residues. The CDR3 is CASSLESGLAGGGQFF. The CDR3 region has the DNA TGCGCCAGCAGCTTGGAATCAGGACTAGCGGGAGGAGGGCAGTTCTTC.

This chain connects TRBV25-1 to TRBJ1-4; D unresolved. Germline CDR1 is MGHDK and CDR2 is SYGVNS. Trimming pared 2 bases from V and 3 bases from J, leaving 7 bases between. The CDR3 spans 14 residues. CDR3 nucleotides: TGTGCCAGCAGTGAACTTTCGGCTAATGAAAAACTGTTTTTT. Translation gives CASSELSANEKLFF.

This clonotype was recorded only once. J is TRBJ2-7 and V is TRBV2; no firm D call. V was trimmed by 4 bases and J by 2 bases, leaving 12 bases between them. The CDR3 has 14 amino acids. CDR1 is SNHLY, CDR2 FYNNEI, per germline. Here the CDR3 DNA reads TGTGCCAGCAGTGTGGTCGGCGGCCCCTACGAGCAGTACTTC. Translation: CASSVVGGPYEQYF.

The table lists this clonotype with a few counts. The rearrangement joins TRBV10-2 to TRBJ2-7; D may match TRBD1 or TRBD2 (6 bases each). Germline V CDR1 and CDR2: WSHSY, SAAADI. This CDR3 contains 15 residues. Between the trimmed V and J ends, which lost 0 bases and 4 bases, there was a span of 13 bases. This CDR3 is CASSESGGREYEQYF. In DNA, the CDR3 is TGCGCCAGCAGTGAGTCGGGGGGCAGGGAATACGAGCAGTACTTC.

The chain has TRBV5-1 and TRBJ2-7; the match to TRBD2 covers 11 bases. The CDR3 runs 15 residues. Losses at the gene ends were 3 bases for V and 6 bases for J; bases not matched to a gene: 8. CDR1 and CDR2 from the germline V gene are SGHRS and YFSETQ. DNA of the CDR3: TGCGCCAGCAGCTCCGGGACTAGCGGCCAGGGCGAGCAGTACTTC. Translating gives CASSSGTSGQGEQYF.